This TCR beta chain was captured in a study of T cell changes during pregnancy in multiple sclerosis (dated by TCRdb to the late 2010s). With respect to the entire study: Changes in the T cell repertoire over the course of pregnancy were examined in this study in women with multiple sclerosis.

Regarding this clone: No antigen is known for it. The sample holds no much larger clone one base away, and base qualities are not on file.

V is shortened by 4 bases, J by 4 bases, and the region joining them spans 11 bases. Reading the germline V gene gives CDR1 SGHVS and CDR2 FQNEAQ. The CDR3 spans 13 residues, from the cysteine through the phenylalanine. CDR3 DNA only is kept here, 39 bases in frame from base 1. Library preparation employed the immunoSEQ multiplex PCR assay. The clones in this table, taken by TCRdb from immuneACCESS, are in-frame only. Not every clone is retained; where verified, under half of the shortfall comes from an unresolved V gene, and the cause of the rest is unknown. Present in this sample are 45,000 to 55,000 clones, 92% of which were seen just once. The ten largest clonotypes hold 0.15% to 0.2% of the sample.

The chain uses TRBV7-8 and TRBJ2-7; the D gene is perhaps TRBD1, from 6 matching bases. The clonotype comes from a female donor in good health, enrolled as a control in a pregnancy study. The sequencing used CD4+ T cells from peripheral blood mononuclear cells, collected after pregnancy. The sequenced DNA: TGTGCCAGCAGCTGGGACACCCTATACGAGCAGTACTTC. Its protein is CASSWDTLYEQYF.